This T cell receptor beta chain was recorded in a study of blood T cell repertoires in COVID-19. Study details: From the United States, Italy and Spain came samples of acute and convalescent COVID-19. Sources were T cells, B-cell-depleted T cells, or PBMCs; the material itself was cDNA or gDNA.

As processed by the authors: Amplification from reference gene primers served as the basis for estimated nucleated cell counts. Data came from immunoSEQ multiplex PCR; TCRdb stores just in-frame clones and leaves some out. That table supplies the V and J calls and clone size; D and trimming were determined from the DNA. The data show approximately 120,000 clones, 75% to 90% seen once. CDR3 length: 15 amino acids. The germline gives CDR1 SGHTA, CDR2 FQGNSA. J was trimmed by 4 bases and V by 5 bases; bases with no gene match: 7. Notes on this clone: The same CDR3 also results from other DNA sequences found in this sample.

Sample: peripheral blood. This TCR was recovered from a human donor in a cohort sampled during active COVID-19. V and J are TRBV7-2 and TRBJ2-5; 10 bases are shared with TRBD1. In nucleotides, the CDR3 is TGTGCCAGCAGCCTAGACAGGGGGCGAGGAGAGACCCAGTACTTC. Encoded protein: CASSLDRGRGETQYF.